This T cell receptor beta chain was sequenced in a study of T cell changes during pregnancy in multiple sclerosis. The CDR3 is made up of 16 amino acids. The V segment lost 2 bases and the J segment 4 bases; nucleotides outside the gene matches: 5. CDR1 and CDR2 from the germline V gene are MDHEN and SYDVKM. Data came from immunoSEQ multiplex PCR; TCRdb stores just in-frame clones and leaves some out. The sample shows approximately 100,000 clones, more than 90% of them seen only once. This clone was detected only once. This receptor was identified in a female donor with multiple sclerosis, enrolled in a pregnancy study. The chain carries TRBV28 and TRBJ2-3; 11 nucleotides line up with TRBD2. Sequencing was performed on peripheral blood, taken in the second trimester of pregnancy. CDR3 amino acids: CASSLALAGVADTQYF. In DNA form, the CDR3 reads TGTGCCAGCAGTTTAGCACTAGCGGGAGTGGCAGATACGCAGTATTTT.